This TCR beta chain was obtained from a study of monozygotic twins with cystic fibrosis (dated by TCRdb to the early 2020s). Regarding the research as a whole: Barcoded libraries were prepared with around 15 PCR cycles from 2.5 to 3 micrograms of fragmented DNA. Data for three of the twin pairs had been reported previously in another context. Twins were ranked among 1,060 cohort participants for weight-for-height and FEVPerc (FEV1 disease centile) on the day of blood sampling. Made up mostly of children and adolescents, the cohort included ten female and six male twin pairs ranging in age from roughly 2.0 to 40 years, with a median of around 9.1 years. TCR beta repertoires were compared within and between 16 monozygotic twin pairs with cystic fibrosis so that genetic influence on V and J gene usage could be assessed. The investigation overall reported the following: In 13 of 16 pairs, V gene usage most closely resembled the co-twin's, and the same held for J usage in 8 of 16 pairs, a pattern suggesting genetic constraints. Sharing of nucleotide-identical clonotypes was significantly greater within monozygotic CF twin pairs than between unrelated CF individuals (P = 0.000026, Mann-Whitney). The cohort was small, and the number of shared CDR3s showed no association with age, concordance or disease severity. Simpson clonality was generally low (median around 0.01), which suggests a naive-dominated repertoire, and clonality was higher in the most severely affected patients.

There are 14 amino acids in the CDR3, from cysteine to phenylalanine inclusive. The read is trimmed to its CDR3 DNA, 42 bases read in frame from base 1. V is trimmed back by 5 bases and J by 7 bases, and the junction contains 9 bases that no gene match accounts for. Reading the germline V gene gives CDR1 SGHTA and CDR2 FQGNSA. Comments on this clone: Its target antigen remains unknown. One base away there is no much larger clone; base qualities are not given.

The twin pairs came from the European Cystic Fibrosis Twin and Sibling Study Cohort, which recruited patients from about 160 CF clinics across 14 European countries. Zygosity and CFTR genotype were confirmed in-house, and zygosity was tested by multiplex PCR of nine short tandem repeat loci. Peripheral blood was sampled from each twin, with clinical parameters recorded on the day of blood sampling. Phenol/chloroform extraction was used to isolate genomic DNA from peripheral blood cells, and the DNA was then kept in TE buffer at 4 degrees C. TCR beta CDR3 regions were amplified by multiplex PCR with the immunoSEQ immune profiling system according to the manufacturer's instructions. An Illumina NextSeq system was used for sequencing. In the paper's pipeline: The immunoSEQ Analyzer platform handled processing of the sequence data, and clonality was calculated by taking the square root of Simpson's index of productive rearrangements. Similarity in V and J usage was quantified by Jensen-Shannon distance, and CDR3 generation probabilities were calculated with OLGA. Shared CDR3 sequences were searched against the immuneACCESS database (August 2020) and VDJdb (December 2020). TCRdb's version of the immuneACCESS table is confined to in-frame rearrangements and falls short of the full clone set. An unresolved V gene accounts for under half of the shortfall where checked; the remainder is of unknown origin. The D gene and trimming were derived from the DNA, and the V and J assignments and clone size from that table. This sample gives over 25,000 clones in total; roughly 90% of them show up just once. Together, the top ten hold approximately 0.88% of the sample.

The chain links TRBV7-2 with TRBJ1-2; TRBD1 matches 8 bases in the middle. This receptor was identified in a girl aged 2 to 10 with cystic fibrosis. Specimen: blood. CDR3 sequence: CASSPGQGLSGYTF. The nucleotide sequence reads TGTGCCAGCAGCCCCGGACAGGGCCTATCTGGCTACACCTTC.